The 8 T cell receptor delta chains below come from one sample, sequenced in a study of gamma-delta T cells after stem cell transplantation. TCRdb re-identified clones in the RT-PCR reads via CATT. The table lists 2,600 or so delta-chain clones, around 1.5% of them singletons. Sequenced sample: gamma-delta T cells. Receptors originate from a human donor. It is not recorded whose cells these are; they may come from a transplant donor.

By frequency in the sample, this clone is medium-sized. Other DNA sequences within the sample encode an identical CDR3. The rearrangement joins TRDV2 to TRDJ1; unclear D gene. From germline, CDR1 is GEAIGNYY and CDR2 EKD. V dropped 3 bases and J dropped 7 bases, with 20 bases sitting between them. CDR3 length equals 15 residues. The CDR3 region is CACDPVGGPSGKLIF. CDR3 DNA sequence: TGTGCCTGTGACCCCGTAGGAGGCCCCTCGGGTAAACTCATCTTT.

Sample share makes this clone medium-sized. This chain links TRDV2 with TRDJ3; 8 bases are shared with TRDD3. This CDR3 region has 21 residues. The J segment lost 0 bases and the V segment lost 3 bases, leaving 15 bases of the junction unmatched. CDR1 and CDR2 (germline): GEAIGNYY, EKD. CDR3 loop: CACDSAGPLGASSWDTRQMFF. The CDR3, as DNA: TGTGCCTGTGACTCCGCTGGACCACTGGGGGCTAGCTCCTGGGACACCCGACAGATGTTTTTC.

For this clone: A far larger clone differs by one base, so this is likely a read error. The chain recombines TRDV2 with TRDJ1, with 12 bases identical to TRDD3. With 3 bases clipped from V and 7 bases from J, the junction kept 11 bases outside the gene matches. CDR1 is GEAIGNYY, CDR2 EKD, per germline. This CDR3 region has 16 residues. The CDR3 DNA sequence: TGTGCCTGTGACCCAATACTGGGGGATACCCCGAGTAAACTCATCTTT. Its protein is CACDPILGDTPSKLIF.

This clone has only a few counts. This chain connects TRDV1 to TRDJ1, with TRDD3 matching 11 bases. V shed 0 bases, J shed 3 bases, and the junction held 24 bases outside the gene matches. Germline V gives CDR1 TSWWSYY, CDR2 QGS. The length of the CDR3 is 23 residues. In DNA form, the CDR3 reads TGTGCTCTTGGGGAACTCGAGGGACTTCCCCTAGTTGCCTGGGGGATACCGGCCGATAAACTCATCTTT. Amino acid sequence: CALGELEGLPLVAWGIPADKLIF.

Sample share makes this clone medium-sized. This chain joins TRDV2 and TRDJ1; 11 bases match TRDD3. The CDR3 length is 16 residues. With 3 bases clipped from V and 2 bases from J, the junction kept 7 bases outside the gene matches. The germline CDR1 and CDR2 sequences are GEAIGNYY and EKD. The CDR3 DNA is TGTGCCTGTGACGAGATTGGGGGATACGAAACCGATAAACTCATCTTT. This translates into CACDEIGGYETDKLIF.

V and J are TRDV2 and TRDJ1; 13 positions match TRDD3. J gave up 1 base and V 1 base, and 5 bases lay outside the gene matches. The CDR3 has 17 residues. Germline V gene data show CDR1 as GEAIGNYY and CDR2 as EKD. This CDR3 is CACDTVLGDTLTDKLIF. In nucleotides, the CDR3 is TGTGCCTGTGACACGGTACTGGGGGATACGCTCACCGATAAACTCATCTTT.

The sample holds a few counts of this clone. The same CDR3 also results from other DNA sequences found in this sample. The chain joins TRDV1 to TRDJ1; TRDD3 matches at 12 bases. The CDR3 runs 21 residues. Germline V CDR1 and CDR2: TSWWSYY, QGS. V dropped 0 bases and J dropped 6; count of bases not matched to a gene: 20. The CDR3 region is CALGELGSFPSPYWGIHKLIF. The CDR3 DNA sequence: TGTGCTCTTGGGGAACTAGGCTCATTCCCTTCTCCTTACTGGGGGATACATAAACTCATCTTT.

This clone is classed as medium-sized. The chain is built from TRDV2 and TRDJ3; D is perhaps TRDD3 (6 bases). CDR1 is GEAIGNYY, CDR2 EKD, per germline. CDR3 size: 21 residues. The germline V and J ends were trimmed by 0 bases and 0 bases, with 20 bases remaining between them. This CDR3 reads CACDTPFRPGESSWDTRQMFF. CDR3 bases: TGTGCCTGTGACACCCCTTTTAGGCCTGGGGAGAGCTCCTGGGACACCCGACAGATGTTTTTC.